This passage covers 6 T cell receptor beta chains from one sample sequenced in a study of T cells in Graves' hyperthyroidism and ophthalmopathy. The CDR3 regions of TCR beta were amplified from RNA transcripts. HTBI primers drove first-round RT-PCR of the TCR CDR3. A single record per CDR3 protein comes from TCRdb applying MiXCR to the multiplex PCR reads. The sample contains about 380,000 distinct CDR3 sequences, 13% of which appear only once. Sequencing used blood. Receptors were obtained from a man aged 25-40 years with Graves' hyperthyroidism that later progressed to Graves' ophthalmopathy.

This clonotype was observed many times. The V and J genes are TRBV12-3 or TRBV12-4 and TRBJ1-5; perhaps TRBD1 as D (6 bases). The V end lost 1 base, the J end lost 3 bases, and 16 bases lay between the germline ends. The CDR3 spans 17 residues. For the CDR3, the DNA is TGTGCCAGCAGTTTAGGGGGGGCGACGTGGGTCAATCAGCCCCAGCATTTT. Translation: CASSLGGATWVNQPQHF.

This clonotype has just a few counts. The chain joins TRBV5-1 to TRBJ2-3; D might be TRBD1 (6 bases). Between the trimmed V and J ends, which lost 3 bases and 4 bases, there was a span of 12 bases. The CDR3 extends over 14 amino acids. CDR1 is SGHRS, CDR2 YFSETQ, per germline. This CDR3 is CASSWQGFSDTQYF. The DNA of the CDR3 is TGCGCCAGCAGCTGGCAGGGGTTTTCAGATACGCAGTATTTT.

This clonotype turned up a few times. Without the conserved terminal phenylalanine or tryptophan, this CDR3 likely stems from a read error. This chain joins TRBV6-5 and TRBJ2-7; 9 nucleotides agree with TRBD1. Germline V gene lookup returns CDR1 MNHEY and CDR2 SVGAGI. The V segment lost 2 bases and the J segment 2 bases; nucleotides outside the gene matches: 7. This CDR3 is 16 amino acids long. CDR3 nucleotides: TGTGCCAGCAGTTACGCAGGCGGGACAGGGACCTACGAGCAGTACCTC. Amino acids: CASSYAGGTGTYEQYL.

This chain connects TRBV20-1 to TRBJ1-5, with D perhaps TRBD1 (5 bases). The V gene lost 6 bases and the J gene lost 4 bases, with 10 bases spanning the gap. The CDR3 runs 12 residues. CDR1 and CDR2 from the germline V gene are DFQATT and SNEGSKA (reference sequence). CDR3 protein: CSASGGNQPQHF. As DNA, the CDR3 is TGCAGTGCCTCGGGGGGGAATCAGCCCCAGCATTTT.

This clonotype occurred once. The chain's CDR3 is CASSFSPGTANEKLFF. The CDR3 DNA follows: TGTGCCAGCAGCTTTTCCCCCGGGACGGCAAATGAAAAACTGTTTTTT. V and J are TRBV7-2 and TRBJ1-4, with D possibly matching TRBD1 (5 bases). V lost 3 bases to trimming and J lost 5 bases, with 16 bases between them. Per germline, CDR1 SGHTA and CDR2 FQGNSA. CDR3 length: 16 amino acids. The variable domain in full, completed from reference TRBV7-2 and TRBJ1-4, reads GAGVSQSPSNKVTEKGKDVELRCDPISGHTALYWYRQSLGQGLEFLIYFQGNSAPDKSGLPSDRFSAERTGGSVSTLTIQRTQQEDSAVYLCASSFSPGTANEKLFFGSGTQLSVL.

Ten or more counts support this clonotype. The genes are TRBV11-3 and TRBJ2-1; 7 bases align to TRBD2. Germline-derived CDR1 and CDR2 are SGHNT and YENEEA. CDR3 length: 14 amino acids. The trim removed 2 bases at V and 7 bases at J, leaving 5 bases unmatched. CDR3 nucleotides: TGTGCCAGCAGCTTACTGGCGGGGGAGAATGAGCAGTTCTTC. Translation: CASSLLAGENEQFF.